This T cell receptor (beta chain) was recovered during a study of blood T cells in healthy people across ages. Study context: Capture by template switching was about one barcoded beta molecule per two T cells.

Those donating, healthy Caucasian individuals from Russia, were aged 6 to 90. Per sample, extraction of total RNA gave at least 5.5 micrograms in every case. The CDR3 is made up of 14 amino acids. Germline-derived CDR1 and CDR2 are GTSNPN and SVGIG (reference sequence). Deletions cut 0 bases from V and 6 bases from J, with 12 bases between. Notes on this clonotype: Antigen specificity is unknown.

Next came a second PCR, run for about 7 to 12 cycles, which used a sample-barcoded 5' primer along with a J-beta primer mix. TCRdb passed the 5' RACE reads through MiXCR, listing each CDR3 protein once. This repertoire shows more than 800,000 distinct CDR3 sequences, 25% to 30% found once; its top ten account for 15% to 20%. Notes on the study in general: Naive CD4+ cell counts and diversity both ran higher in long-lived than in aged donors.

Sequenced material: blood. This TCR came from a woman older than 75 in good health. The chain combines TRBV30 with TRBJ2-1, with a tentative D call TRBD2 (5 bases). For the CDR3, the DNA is TGTGCCTGGAGTGTACAAAGCGGCTTCAATGAGCAGTTCTTC. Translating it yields CAWSVQSGFNEQFF.